One sample yielded the 17 T cell receptor beta chains listed below, sequenced in a study of blood T cell repertoires in COVID-19. TCRdb keeps only in-frame clones here, not all; method: immunoSEQ multiplex PCR. The sample records approximately 440,000 clones, 88% being singletons. Sequenced sample: peripheral blood. These receptors came from a woman aged 50 to 60 with COVID-19, enrolled during active disease.

This clone was counted a few times. The chain combines TRBV13 with TRBJ1-1; a possible D gene is TRBD1 (6 bases). Trimming removed 6 bases at V and 3 bases at J, with 14 bases between. CDR3 length equals 14 residues. From germline, CDR1 is PRHDT and CDR2 FYEKMQ (reference sequence). The CDR3 sequence: CASRVIAGDTEAFF. In nucleotides, the CDR3 is TGTGCCAGCAGAGTGATTGCAGGGGACACTGAAGCTTTCTTT.

The chain is built from TRBV7-2 and TRBJ1-5; D may be TRBD1 (6 bases). The CDR3 loop spans 14 amino acids. The V end was cut by 3 bases, the J end by 7 bases, with 13 bases between. Germline values: CDR1 SGHTA, CDR2 FQGNSA. CDR3 loop: CASSFYRAGQPQHF. CDR3 nucleotide sequence: TGTGCCAGCAGCTTTTACAGGGCAGGACAGCCCCAGCATTTT.

The chain links TRBV2 to TRBJ2-2; perhaps TRBD2 as D (6 bases). Deletions cut 8 bases from V and 5 bases from J, with 15 bases between. This CDR3 comprises 14 residues. CDR1 and CDR2 (germline): SNHLY, FYNNEI. The DNA of the CDR3 is TGTGCCAGCCTCCGTGGGGCGGGGACCGGGGAGCTGTTTTTT. As protein: CASLRGAGTGELFF. Complete variable domain (other parts from reference TRBV2 and TRBJ2-2): EPEVTQTPSHQVTQMGQEVILRCVPISNHLYFYWYRQILGQKVEFLVSFYNNEISEKSEIFDDQFSVERPDGSNFTLKIRSTKLEDSAMYFCASLRGAGTGELFFGEGSRLTVL.

This rearrangement joins TRBV27 to TRBJ2-7, with TRBD1 identical over 7 bases. The CDR3 runs to 14 residues. V shed 3 bases, J shed 2 bases, and the junction held 4 bases outside the gene matches. Germline V gives CDR1 MNHEY, CDR2 SMNVEV (reference sequence). The CDR3, as DNA: TGTGCCAGCAGTTTCTGGGACAGAACCTACGAGCAGTACTTC. Its protein is CASSFWDRTYEQYF.

The chain joins TRBV5-4 to TRBJ1-2, with D tentatively TRBD1 (5 bases). V was cut by 4 bases and J by 0 bases, with 25 bases left in between. This CDR3 region has 19 residues. The germline gives CDR1 SGHNT, CDR2 YYREEE (reference sequence). CDR3 residues: CASSGLPGRRRNPNYGYTF. CDR3 DNA: TGTGCCAGCAGCGGACTCCCAGGGAGGCGTCGGAACCCTAACTATGGCTACACCTTC.

The V call is TRBV19, the J call TRBJ2-1, with TRBD1 identical over 8 bases. The junction had 12 bases not matched to a gene; V was cut back by 5 bases and J by 9 bases. The CDR3 has 15 amino acids. The germline V gene has CDR1 LNHDA and CDR2 SQIVND (reference sequence). CDR3 residues: CASSATRGPRGEQFF. Written as DNA, the CDR3 is TGTGCCAGTAGTGCTACCAGGGGGCCCCGGGGTGAGCAGTTCTTC.

In its sample, this clone was seen once. This chain connects TRBV29-1 to TRBJ1-2, with TRBD1 as a possible D gene (6 bases). V lost 3 bases to trimming and J lost 8 bases, with 10 bases between them. The CDR3 totals 11 residues. CDR1 is SQVTM and CDR2 is ANQGSEA in the germline V gene. CDR3 in DNA: TGCAGCGTTGACGGGACACTGGGCTACACCTTC. Protein product: CSVDGTLGYTF.

The V and J genes are TRBV6-5 and TRBJ2-3; 8 bases fit TRBD1. Germline V lookup: CDR1 MNHEY, CDR2 SVGAGI. Trimming cost V 4 bases and J 0 bases; bases outside gene matches: 6. The CDR3 has 16 amino acids. CDR3 sequence (DNA): TGTGCCAGCAGTTCTCCGGACAGGGTTAGCACAGATACGCAGTATTTT. It yields the protein CASSSPDRVSTDTQYF.

Written as DNA, the CDR3 is TGCGCCAGCAGCTTGGCCGGATCTGGGCAGGGGTGGGATACGCAGTATTTT. It translates to CASSLAGSGQGWDTQYF. The J gene is TRBJ2-3, the V gene TRBV5-1; tentatively, D is TRBD1 (6 bases). The CDR3 loop spans 17 amino acids. Trimming stripped 0 bases from V and 6 bases from J, with 20 bases between. Germline V gives CDR1 SGHRS, CDR2 YFSETQ.

The chain is built from TRBV7-2 and TRBJ1-3; possible D gene TRBD1, 5 bases. Deletions cut 2 bases from V and 0 bases from J, with 11 bases between. CDR3 size: 16 residues. Per germline, CDR1 SGHTA and CDR2 FQGNSA. CDR3: CASSLSAGYSGNTIYF. DNA for the CDR3: TGTGCCAGCAGCTTATCGGCAGGGTACTCTGGAAACACCATATATTTT.

The rearrangement uses TRBV27 and TRBJ2-1; D remains unclear. Per germline, CDR1 MNHEY and CDR2 SMNVEV (reference sequence). The CDR3 extends over 15 amino acids. The V and J ends lost 1 base and 3 bases respectively, with 10 bases between them. DNA for the CDR3: TGTGCCAGCAGTTTATTACAGACCTTCTACAATGAGCAGTTCTTC. It is translated as CASSLLQTFYNEQFF.

The chain is built from TRBV27 and TRBJ2-3; TRBD2 matches 9 bases. The germline gives CDR1 MNHEY, CDR2 SMNVEV (reference sequence). The CDR3 is made up of 14 amino acids. The V and J ends lost 5 bases and 3 bases, in that order; junction bases with no gene match: 3. CDR3 sequence: CASSSGGLTDTQYF. CDR3 DNA: TGTGCCAGCAGTAGCGGGGGGCTTACAGATACGCAGTATTTT.

J is TRBJ2-2 and V is TRBV10-3, with a tentative D call TRBD1 (5 bases). This CDR3 is built from 15 residues. V lost 6 bases to trimming and J lost 3 bases, with 14 bases between them. CDR1 is ENHRY, CDR2 SYGVKD, per germline. CDR3 sequence: CAIRQTGRDTGELFF. DNA of the CDR3: TGTGCCATCAGACAAACAGGAAGGGACACCGGGGAGCTGTTTTTT.

V gene TRBV6-5 combines with J gene TRBJ1-2; 7 positions match TRBD1. V shed 6 bases and J 5 bases; nucleotides not matched to a gene: 6. CDR3 length: 13 residues. Germline assignment: CDR1 MNHEY and CDR2 SVGAGI. CDR3 coding DNA: TGTGCCAGCAGAAGGGACAGATTATATGGCTACACCTTC. Its protein is CASRRDRLYGYTF.

The chain is built from TRBV7-2 and TRBJ2-3; the D gene is possibly TRBD2 (7 bases). Between the trimmed V and J ends, which lost 2 bases and 3 bases, there was a span of 12 bases. The CDR3 runs 15 residues. CDR1 and CDR2 (germline): SGHTA, FQGNSA. The CDR3 DNA reads TGTGCCAGCAGCTTATCGGGGGGCCTTACAGATACGCAGTATTTT. Amino acid sequence: CASSLSGGLTDTQYF.

The chain links TRBV6-6 to TRBJ1-4, with TRBD1 identical over 9 bases. CDR1 MNHNY and CDR2 SVGAGI come from the germline V gene (reference sequence). The V segment lost 5 bases and the J segment 7 bases; nucleotides outside the gene matches: 8. This CDR3 region has 15 residues. The CDR3 sequence is CASSPEDRGGEKLFF. CDR3 coding DNA: TGTGCCAGCAGTCCCGAGGACAGGGGTGGTGAAAAACTGTTTTTT.

The chain recombines TRBV7-9 with TRBJ2-2; D unclear. Germline CDR1 reads SEHNR; CDR2 reads FQNEAQ (reference sequence). The CDR3 totals 12 residues. The V end was cut by 5 bases, the J end by 8 bases, with 9 bases between. The CDR3 DNA reads TGTGCCAGCAGCCGCACCCGGGGGGAGCTGTTTTTT. It is translated as CASSRTRGELFF. Variable domain in full (rest from reference TRBV7-9 and TRBJ2-2): DTGVSQNPRHKITKRGQNVTFRCDPISEHNRLYWYRQTLGQGPEFLTYFQNEAQLEKSRLLSDRFSAERPKGSFSTLEIQRTEQGDSAMYLCASSRTRGELFFGEGSRLTVL.